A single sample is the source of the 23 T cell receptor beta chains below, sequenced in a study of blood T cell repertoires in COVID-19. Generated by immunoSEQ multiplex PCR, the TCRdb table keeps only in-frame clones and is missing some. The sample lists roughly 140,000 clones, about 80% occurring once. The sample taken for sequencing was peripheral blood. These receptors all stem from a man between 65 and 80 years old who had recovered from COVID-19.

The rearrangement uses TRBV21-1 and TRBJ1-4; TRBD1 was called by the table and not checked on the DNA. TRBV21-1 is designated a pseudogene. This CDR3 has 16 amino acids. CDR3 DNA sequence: TGTGCCAGCAGCAAATTGGCAGCAGGGGGAAGTGAAAAACTGTTTTTT. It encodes CASSKLAAGGSEKLFF.

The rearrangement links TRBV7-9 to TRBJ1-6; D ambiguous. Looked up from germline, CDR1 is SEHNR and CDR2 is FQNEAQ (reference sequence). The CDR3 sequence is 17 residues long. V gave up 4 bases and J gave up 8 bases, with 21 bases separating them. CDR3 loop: CASSSRGLTREDSPLHF. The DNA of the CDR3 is TGTGCCAGCAGCTCAAGAGGTCTCACCCGGGAAGATTCACCCCTCCACTTT.

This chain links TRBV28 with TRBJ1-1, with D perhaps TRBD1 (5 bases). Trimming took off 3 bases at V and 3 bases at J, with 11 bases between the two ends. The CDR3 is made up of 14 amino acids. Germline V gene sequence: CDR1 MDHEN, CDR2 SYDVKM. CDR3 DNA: TGTGCCAGCAGTTTCCCAGGGTTGGACACTGAAGCTTTCTTT. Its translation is CASSFPGLDTEAFF.

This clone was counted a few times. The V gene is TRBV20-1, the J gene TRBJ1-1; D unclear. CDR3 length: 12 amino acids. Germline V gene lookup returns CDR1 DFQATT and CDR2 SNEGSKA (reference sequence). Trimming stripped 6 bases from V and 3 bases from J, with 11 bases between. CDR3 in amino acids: CSASREDTEAFF. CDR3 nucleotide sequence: TGCAGTGCCAGTAGGGAGGACACTGAAGCTTTCTTT.

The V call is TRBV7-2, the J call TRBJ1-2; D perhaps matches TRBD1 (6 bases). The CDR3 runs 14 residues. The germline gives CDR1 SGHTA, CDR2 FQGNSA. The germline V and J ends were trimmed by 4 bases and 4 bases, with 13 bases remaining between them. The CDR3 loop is CASSSHRVSYGYTF. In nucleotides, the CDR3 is TGTGCCAGCAGCTCCCACAGGGTTTCCTATGGCTACACCTTC.

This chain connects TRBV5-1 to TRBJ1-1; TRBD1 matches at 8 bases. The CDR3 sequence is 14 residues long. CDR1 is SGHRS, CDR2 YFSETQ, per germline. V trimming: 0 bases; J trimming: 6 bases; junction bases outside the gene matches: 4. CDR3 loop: CASSLDQGASEAFF. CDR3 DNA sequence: TGCGCCAGCAGCTTGGACCAGGGGGCCTCTGAAGCTTTCTTT.

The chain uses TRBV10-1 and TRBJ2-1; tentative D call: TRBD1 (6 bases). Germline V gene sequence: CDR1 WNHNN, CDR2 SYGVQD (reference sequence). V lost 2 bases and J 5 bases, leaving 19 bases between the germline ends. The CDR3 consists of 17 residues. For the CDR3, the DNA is TGCGCCAGCAGTGAGGCGACAGGAACCTTTATCGACAATGAGCAGTTCTTC. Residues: CASSEATGTFIDNEQFF.

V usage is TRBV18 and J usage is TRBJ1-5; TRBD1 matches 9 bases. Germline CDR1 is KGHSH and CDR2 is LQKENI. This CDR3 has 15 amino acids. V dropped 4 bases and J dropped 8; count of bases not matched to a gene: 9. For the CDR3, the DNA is TGTGCCAGCTCACGGTGGGGACAGGGTCAAGAGCCCCAGCATTTT. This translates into CASSRWGQGQEPQHF.

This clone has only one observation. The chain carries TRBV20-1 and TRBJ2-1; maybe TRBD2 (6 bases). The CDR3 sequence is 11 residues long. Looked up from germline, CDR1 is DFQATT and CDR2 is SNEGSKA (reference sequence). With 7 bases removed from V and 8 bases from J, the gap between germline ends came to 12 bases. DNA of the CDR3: TGCAGTGTATACGGGGGAGATGAGCAGTTCTTC. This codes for CSVYGGDEQFF.

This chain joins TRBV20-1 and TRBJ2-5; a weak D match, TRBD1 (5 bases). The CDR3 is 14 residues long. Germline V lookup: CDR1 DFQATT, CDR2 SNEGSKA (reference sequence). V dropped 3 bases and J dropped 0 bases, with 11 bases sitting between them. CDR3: CSASPQGYQETQYF. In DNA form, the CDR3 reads TGCAGTGCTAGTCCCCAGGGTTACCAAGAGACCCAGTACTTC.

CDR3 bases: TGTGCCATCAGTGAGGCGCGGCTGCTCATGAACACTGAAGCTTTCTTT. Protein sequence: CAISEARLLMNTEAFF. This rearrangement joins TRBV10-3 to TRBJ1-1; D call uncertain. Deletions cut 2 bases from V and 0 bases from J, with 13 bases between. The CDR3 runs 16 residues. Germline CDR1 and CDR2: ENHRY and SYGVKD.

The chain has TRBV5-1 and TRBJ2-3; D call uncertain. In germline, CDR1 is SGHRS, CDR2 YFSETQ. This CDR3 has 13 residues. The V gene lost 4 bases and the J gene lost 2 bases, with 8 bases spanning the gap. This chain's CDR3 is CASSPLLTDTQYF. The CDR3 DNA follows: TGCGCCAGCAGCCCACTACTCACAGATACGCAGTATTTT.

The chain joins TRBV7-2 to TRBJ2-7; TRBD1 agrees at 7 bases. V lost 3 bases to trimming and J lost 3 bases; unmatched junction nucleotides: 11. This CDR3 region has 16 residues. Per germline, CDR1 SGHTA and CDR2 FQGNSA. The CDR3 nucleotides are TGTGCCAGCAGCTTTTACAGGGGTGAAATCGACTACGAGCAGTACTTC. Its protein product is CASSFYRGEIDYEQYF. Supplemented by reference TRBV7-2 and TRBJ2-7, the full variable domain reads GAGVSQSPSNKVTEKGKDVELRCDPISGHTALYWYRQSLGQGLEFLIYFQGNSAPDKSGLPSDRFSAERTGGSVSTLTIQRTQQEDSAVYLCASSFYRGEIDYEQYFGPGTRLTVT.

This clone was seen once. CDR3: CASSLADRVRTEAFF. The CDR3 DNA sequence: TGTGCCAGCAGCTTAGCGGACAGGGTAAGAACTGAAGCTTTCTTT. The genes are TRBV7-9 and TRBJ1-1, with 8 bases identical to TRBD1. This CDR3 has 15 residues. Trimming at V came to 0 bases and at J to 5 bases, leaving 5 bases not matched to a gene. Germline lookup yields CDR1 SEHNR and CDR2 FQNEAQ (reference sequence).

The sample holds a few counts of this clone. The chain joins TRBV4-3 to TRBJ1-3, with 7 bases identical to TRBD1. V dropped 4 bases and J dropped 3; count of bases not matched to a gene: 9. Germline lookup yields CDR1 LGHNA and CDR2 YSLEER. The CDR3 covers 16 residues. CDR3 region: CASSPFSGGSGNTIYF. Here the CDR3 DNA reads TGCGCCAGCAGCCCCTTCTCAGGGGGAAGTGGAAACACCATATATTTT.

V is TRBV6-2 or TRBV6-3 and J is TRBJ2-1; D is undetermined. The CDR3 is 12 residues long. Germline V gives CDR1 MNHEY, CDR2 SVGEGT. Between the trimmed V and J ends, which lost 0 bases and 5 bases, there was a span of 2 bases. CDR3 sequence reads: CASSYSNNEQFF. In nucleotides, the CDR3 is TGTGCCAGCAGTTACTCTAACAATGAGCAGTTCTTC.

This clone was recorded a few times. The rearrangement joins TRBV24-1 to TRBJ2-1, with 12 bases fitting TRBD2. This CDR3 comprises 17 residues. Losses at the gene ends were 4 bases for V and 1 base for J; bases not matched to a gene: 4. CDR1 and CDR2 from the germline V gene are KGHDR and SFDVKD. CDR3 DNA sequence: TGTGCCACCAGTGAATCGACTAGCGGGGGATCCTACAATGAGCAGTTCTTC. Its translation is CATSESTSGGSYNEQFF.

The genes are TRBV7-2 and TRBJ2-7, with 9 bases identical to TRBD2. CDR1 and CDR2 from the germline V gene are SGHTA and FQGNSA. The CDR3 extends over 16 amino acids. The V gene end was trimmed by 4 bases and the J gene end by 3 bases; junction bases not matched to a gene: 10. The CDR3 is CASSSDALAGFYEQYF. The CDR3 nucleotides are TGTGCCAGCAGCTCAGATGCGCTAGCGGGATTCTACGAGCAGTACTTC.

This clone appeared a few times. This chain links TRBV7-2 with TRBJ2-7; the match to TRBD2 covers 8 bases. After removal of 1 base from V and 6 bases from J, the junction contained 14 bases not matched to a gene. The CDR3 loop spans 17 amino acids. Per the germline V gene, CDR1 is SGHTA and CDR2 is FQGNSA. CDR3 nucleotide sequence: TGTGCCAGCAGCTTAGGTACCAGCGGGGGAGCTTTGGGCGAGCAGTACTTC. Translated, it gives CASSLGTSGGALGEQYF. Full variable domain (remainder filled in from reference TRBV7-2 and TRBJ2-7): GAGVSQSPSNKVTEKGKDVELRCDPISGHTALYWYRQSLGQGLEFLIYFQGNSAPDKSGLPSDRFSAERTGGSVSTLTIQRTQQEDSAVYLCASSLGTSGGALGEQYFGPGTRLTVT.

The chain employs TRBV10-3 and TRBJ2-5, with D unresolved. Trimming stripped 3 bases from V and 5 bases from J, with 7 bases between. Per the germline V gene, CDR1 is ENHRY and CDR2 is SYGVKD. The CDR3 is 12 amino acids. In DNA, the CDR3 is TGTGCCATCAGTGATTCCGTGGAGACCCAGTACTTC. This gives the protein CAISDSVETQYF.

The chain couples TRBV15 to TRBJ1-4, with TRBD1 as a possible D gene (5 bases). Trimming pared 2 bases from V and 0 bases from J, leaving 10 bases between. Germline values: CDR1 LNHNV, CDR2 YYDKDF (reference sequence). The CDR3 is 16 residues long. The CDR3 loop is CATSRPGHATNEKLFF. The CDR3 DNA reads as TGTGCCACCAGCAGACCAGGACACGCAACTAATGAAAAACTGTTTTTT.

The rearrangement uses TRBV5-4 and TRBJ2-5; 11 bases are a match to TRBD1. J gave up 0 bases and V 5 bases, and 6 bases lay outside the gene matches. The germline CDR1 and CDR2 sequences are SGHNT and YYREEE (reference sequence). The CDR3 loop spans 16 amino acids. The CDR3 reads CASRKPGQGDQETQYF. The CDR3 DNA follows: TGTGCCAGCAGGAAGCCGGGACAGGGGGACCAAGAGACCCAGTACTTC.

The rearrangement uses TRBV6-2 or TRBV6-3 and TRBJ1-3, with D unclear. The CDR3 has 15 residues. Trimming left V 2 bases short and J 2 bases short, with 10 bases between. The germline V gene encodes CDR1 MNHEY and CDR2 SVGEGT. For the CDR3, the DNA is TGTGCCAGCAGTTACATGAGGCAGACTGGAAACACCATATATTTT. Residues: CASSYMRQTGNTIYF.